The entry below gives a single T cell receptor (beta chain) sequence along with its context. Its antigen is currently unknown. This specimen belongs to a study of T cells in Graves' hyperthyroidism and ophthalmopathy. General observations from the study: Blood also showed most of the thyroid clonotypes that were expanded above 0.001.

CDR3 length equals 15 residues. V was clipped by 1 base and J by 2 bases; unmatched bases: 4. Germline V CDR1 and CDR2: SQVTM, ANQGSEA. TCR beta CDR3 region amplification was performed from RNA transcripts. The HTBI primer set was used in a first-round RT-PCR of the TCR CDR3. TCRdb reprocessed the multiplex PCR reads with MiXCR, giving one entry per CDR3 protein. The sample includes roughly 710,000 distinct CDR3 sequences, approximately 36% of them seen just once. Stable disease denoted Graves' hyperthyroidism without ophthalmopathy progression within 18 months. The PBMCs were taken from 10 ml of fresh peripheral blood.

The chain joins TRBV29-1 to TRBJ2-3; TRBD2 aligns across 9 bases. This receptor was identified in a woman aged 40 to 50 with Graves' hyperthyroidism. Sequencing input: blood. The CDR3 region is CSVEARGGYTDTQYF. The DNA of the CDR3 is TGCAGCGTTGAAGCGCGGGGGGGTTACACAGATACGCAGTATTTT.